Listed below are T cell receptor beta chains from one sample, sequenced in a study of breast tumors, draining lymph nodes, adjacent tissues. TCRdb processed the multiplex PCR reads anew with MiXCR; each CDR3 protein has one entry. Among about 66,000 distinct CDR3 sequences, approximately 45% were seen once, and the ten largest hold over 7.5%. Sequences were obtained from breast tumor tissue. These receptors were obtained from a female donor with breast cancer. Some clones in this sample may be carry-over from other donors' samples. Both conserved end residues are part of each CDR3. D genes are given only for firm matches. Only some rows state a clone size, as once, few, many or a class for expanded clones.

size | J | D | V | CDR3 | DNA
medium-sized | TRBJ2-5 | . | TRBV7-8 | CASSLGDGTTQYF | TGTGCCAGCAGCTTAGGGGATGGGACTACCCAGTACTTC
many | TRBJ1-3 | . | TRBV19 | CASSIDRAAGNTIYF | TGTGCCAGTAGTATAGACAGGGCTGCTGGAAACACCATATATTTT
many | TRBJ2-1 | . | TRBV3-1 | CASSQKRTVSSYNEQFF | TGTGCCAGCAGCCAAAAGAGGACAGTGAGCTCCTACAATGAGCAGTTCTTC
. | TRBJ1-2 | TRBD1 | TRBV6-5 | CASGAGGNYGYTF | TGTGCCAGCGGGGCAGGGGGTAACTATGGCTACACCTTC
many | TRBJ2-7 | TRBD1 | TRBV20-1 | CSARDRASSYEQYF | TGCAGTGCCCGGGACAGGGCCTCTTCCTACGAGCAGTACTTC
many | TRBJ2-7 | . | TRBV6-6 | CASSYPGDLTLEQYF | TGTGCCAGCAGTTACCCAGGAGACCTTACTCTCGAGCAGTACTTC
. | TRBJ1-2 | . | TRBV20-1 | CSALINGYTF | TGCAGTGCACTCATAAATGGCTACACCTTC
many | TRBJ2-5 | . | TRBV11-3 | CASSLDRKTQYF | TGTGCCAGCAGCTTAGATAGGAAGACCCAGTACTTC
. | TRBJ1-3 | . | TRBV7-6 | CASSRLMGHTICF | TGTGCCAGCAGCCGTCTTATGGGGCACACCATATGCTTT
. | TRBJ1-2 | TRBD1 | TRBV20-1 | CSARSFQGASGYTF | TGCAGTGCTAGATCGTTCCAGGGGGCGAGTGGCTACACCTTC
. | TRBJ1-6 | . | TRBV2 | CARGANSPLHF | TGTGCCAGAGGGGCAAATTCACCCCTCCACTTT
. | TRBJ2-1 | TRBD2 | TRBV24-1 | CATSDFLLAGEVYNEQFF | TGTGCCACCAGTGATTTTCTTCTAGCGGGAGAGGTGTACAATGAGCAGTTCTTC
many | TRBJ2-6 | TRBD1 | TRBV12-3/TRBV12-4 | CASTLTGVGANVLTF | TGTGCCAGCACCTTAACAGGGGTTGGGGCCAACGTCCTGACTTTC
many | TRBJ2-1 | . | TRBV5-1 | CASSLGGDEQFF | TGCGCCAGCAGCTTGGGAGGGGATGAGCAGTTCTTC
many | TRBJ2-3 | . | TRBV5-1 | CASRPGAGARTDTQYF | TGCGCCAGCAGACCAGGGGCGGGGGCCCGCACAGATACGCAGTATTTT
. | TRBJ1-1 | TRBD1 | TRBV4-1 | CASSQRGQDIAEAFF | TGCGCCAGCAGCCAGAGAGGACAGGATATAGCTGAAGCTTTCTTT
many | TRBJ2-1 | . | TRBV5-6 | CASSLTTADEQFF | TGTGCCAGCAGCTTGACTACCGCCGATGAGCAGTTCTTC
. | TRBJ1-2 | . | TRBV2 | CASSATPGAGVLGLPF | TGTGCCAGCAGTGCTACCCCCGGGGCAGGGGTTCTAGGGCTACCCTTC
. | TRBJ2-1 | . | TRBV4-2 | CASSPPTEWLNNEQFF | TGTGCCAGCAGCCCCCCAACCGAGTGGCTAAACAATGAGCAGTTCTTC
. | TRBJ1-3 | . | TRBV29-1 | CSVVSVDRGAPSNTIYF | TGCAGCGTTGTGTCGGTTGATCGGGGGGCACCCTCCAACACCATATATTTT
. | TRBJ2-1 | . | TRBV6-5 | CASRGGGVGSDKQFF | TGTGCCAGCAGGGGGGGCGGCGTTGGCAGCGATAAGCAGTTCTTC
. | TRBJ2-7 | TRBD2 | TRBV13 | CASSEEGVGTSGVCYEQYF | TGTGCCAGCAGCGAAGAGGGGGTTGGGACTAGCGGGGTTTGCTACGAGCAGTACTTC
many | TRBJ1-4 | . | TRBV19 | CASSNPPDGINEKLFF | TGTGCCAGTAGTAACCCCCCGGACGGAATTAATGAAAAACTGTTTTTT
many | TRBJ2-1 | . | TRBV7-9 | CASSLAAVDEQFF | TGTGCCAGCAGCTTAGCGGCGGTGGATGAGCAGTTCTTC
many | TRBJ2-7 | . | TRBV2 | CASSEGRGEQYF | TGTGCCAGCAGTGAAGGGCGGGGCGAGCAGTACTTC
many | TRBJ1-6 | . | TRBV11-3 | CASVQGGRANSPLHF | TGTGCCAGCGTCCAAGGCGGGAGAGCTAATTCCCCCCTCCACTTT
many | TRBJ2-3 | . | TRBV29-1 | CSVEDPGDASTDTQYF | TGCAGCGTTGAAGATCCGGGTGACGCTAGCACAGATACGCAGTATTTT
. | TRBJ1-2 | . | TRBV20-1 | CSEGTRGQGTF | TGCAGTGAAGGGACGAGGGGCCAGGGGACCTTC
. | TRBJ2-7 | TRBD1 | TRBV15 | CATSRVLGQNVYEQYF | TGTGCCACCAGCAGAGTACTGGGACAGAACGTCTACGAGCAGTACTTC
many | TRBJ2-1 | . | TRBV7-3 | CASSPWGSHSYNEQFF | TGTGCCAGCAGCCCTTGGGGCAGCCATTCCTACAATGAGCAGTTCTTC
. | TRBJ2-5 | . | TRBV19 | CASSITSRETQYF | TGTGCCAGTAGTATTACTAGCCGGGAGACCCAGTACTTC
. | TRBJ2-1 | TRBD2 | TRBV10-1 | CTSRELAGAHYNEQFF | TGCACCAGCAGAGAGCTAGCGGGAGCTCATTACAATGAGCAGTTCTTC
. | TRBJ1-6 | . | TRBV6-5 | CASRWGPGNSPLHF | TGTGCCAGCCGGTGGGGTCCGGGTAATTCACCCCTCCACTTT
. | TRBJ2-3 | . | TRBV30 | CAWSEGENTDTQYF | TGTGCCTGGAGTGAGGGGGAGAACACAGATACGCAGTATTTT
. | TRBJ2-2 | . | TRBV7-9 | CASSLARDGGVRKGGELFF | TGTGCCAGCAGCTTAGCGCGGGACGGAGGGGTTCGAAAGGGCGGGGAGCTGTTTTTT
medium-sized | TRBJ2-5 | TRBD2 | TRBV29-1 | CSVGGGSETQYF | TGCAGCGTGGGGGGAGGGTCGGAGACCCAGTACTTC
many | TRBJ2-7 | . | TRBV7-8 | CASSLPDRLSYEQYF | TGTGCCAGCAGCCTACCTGACAGGTTATCCTACGAGCAGTACTTC
once | TRBJ2-7 | TRBD1 | TRBV7-9 | CASSSLDGTGKADEQYF | TGTGCCAGCAGCTCCCTGGACGGGACAGGAAAAGCTGACGAGCAGTACTTC
. | TRBJ1-4 | TRBD1 | TRBV2 | CARGTGGTNEKLFF | TGTGCCAGGGGGACAGGGGGTACTAATGAAAAACTGTTTTTT
. | TRBJ1-2 | . | TRBV20-1 | CSARTPRGGTYGYTF | TGCAGTGCTAGAACACCCCGAGGGGGAACCTATGGCTACACCTTC
many | TRBJ2-5 | . | TRBV9 | CASSAAGAQETQYF | TGTGCCAGCAGCGCGGCGGGGGCACAAGAGACCCAGTACTTC
. | TRBJ1-3 | . | TRBV24-1 | CATSDSRRGATGNTIYF | TGTGCCACCAGTGATTCGAGGCGGGGGGCTACTGGAAACACCATATATTTT
many | TRBJ2-7 | . | TRBV6-1 | CASSERGTDAYEQYF | TGTGCCAGCAGTGAAAGGGGAACGGACGCCTACGAGCAGTACTTC
many | TRBJ2-7 | TRBD1 | TRBV7-9 | CASSNRDRGIPYEQYF | TGTGCCAGCAGCAACCGGGACAGGGGAATCCCCTACGAGCAGTACTTC